Given below is one T cell receptor beta chain in context. Original data processing: Amplifying reference gene primers gave estimates of nucleated cell counts. The assay was immunoSEQ multiplex PCR, and TCRdb's table has in-frame clones only and misses some. V and J calls and clone size are as listed in that table; D and trimming were resolved from the DNA. This sample has 250,000 or so clones, with roughly nine tenths found just once. This CDR3 contains 17 residues. Germline lookup yields CDR1 LGHDT and CDR2 YNNKEL (reference sequence). V was pared by 4 bases and J by 2 bases, with 7 bases of the junction left unmatched. This sample was taken from a study of blood T cell repertoires in COVID-19.

This sequence originates from a man in his forties with active or convalescent COVID-19. The chain uses TRBV3-1 (or the pseudogene TRBV3-2) and TRBJ2-3; 12 nucleotides match TRBD2. The sequencing sample was made of peripheral blood. CDR3 nucleotides: TGTGCCAGCAGCCCGCGGACTAGCGGGACCATCACAGATACGCAGTATTTT. Encoded protein: CASSPRTSGTITDTQYF.